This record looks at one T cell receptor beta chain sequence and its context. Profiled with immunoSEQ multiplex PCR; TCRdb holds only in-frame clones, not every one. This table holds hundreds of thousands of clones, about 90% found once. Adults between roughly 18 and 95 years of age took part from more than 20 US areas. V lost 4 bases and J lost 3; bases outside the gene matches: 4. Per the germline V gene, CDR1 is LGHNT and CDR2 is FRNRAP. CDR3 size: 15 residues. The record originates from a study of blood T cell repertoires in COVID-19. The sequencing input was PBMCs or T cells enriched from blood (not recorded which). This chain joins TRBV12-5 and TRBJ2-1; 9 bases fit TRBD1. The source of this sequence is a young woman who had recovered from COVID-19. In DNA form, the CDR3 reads TGTGCTAGTGGTTGGGGGACAGGGATCTACAATGAGCAGTTCTTC. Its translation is CASGWGTGIYNEQFF.